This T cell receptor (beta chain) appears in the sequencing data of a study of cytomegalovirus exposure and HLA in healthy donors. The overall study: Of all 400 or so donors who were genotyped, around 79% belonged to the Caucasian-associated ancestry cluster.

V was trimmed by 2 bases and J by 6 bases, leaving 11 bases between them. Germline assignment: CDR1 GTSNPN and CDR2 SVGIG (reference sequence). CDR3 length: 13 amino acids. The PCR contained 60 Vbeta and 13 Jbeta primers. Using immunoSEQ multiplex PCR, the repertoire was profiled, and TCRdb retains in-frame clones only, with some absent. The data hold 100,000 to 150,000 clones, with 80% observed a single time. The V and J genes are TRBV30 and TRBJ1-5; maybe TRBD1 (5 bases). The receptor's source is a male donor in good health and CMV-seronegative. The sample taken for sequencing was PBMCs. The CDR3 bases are TGTGCCTGGAGTCAGGGAAGGAGTCAGCCCCAGCATTTT. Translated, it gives CAWSQGRSQPQHF.